This T cell receptor beta chain was recorded in a study of blood T cell repertoires in COVID-19. V was clipped by 5 bases and J by 3 bases, with 13 bases between them. The CDR3 contains 14 residues. From germline, CDR1 is MDHEN and CDR2 SYDVKM. Here immunoSEQ multiplex PCR was the method, and the copy in TCRdb shows in-frame clones only, minus some. The repertoire holds about 190,000 clones, with nearly 90% as singletons. The chain is built from TRBV28 and TRBJ1-2, with TRBD1 as a possible D gene (6 bases). The sample comprised peripheral blood. This receptor was obtained from a man aged 50 to 60 with acute or convalescent COVID-19. CDR3 coding DNA: TGTGCCAGCAGTATAGGTAGGACAGACTATGGCTACACCTTC. Encoded protein: CASSIGRTDYGYTF.